One and the same sample provided the 26 T cell receptor beta chains below, sequenced in a study of human T cells and chemical hapten exposure. TCRdb passed the RACE reads through MiXCR, listing each CDR3 protein once. The table shows approximately 350,000 distinct CDR3 sequences, with around 7% occurring only once. The time point: patch test 1, 2 weeks after DPC sensitization. Stated treatment: therapeutic diphenylcyclopropenone sensitization with weekly scalp DPC. The sample here was whole blood, taken in connection with sensitization to the hapten diphenylcyclopropenone (DPC). The receptors stem from a woman aged 18-29 years with alopecia areata. Some clones in this sample may be carry-over from other donors' samples.

This chain joins TRBV10-2 and TRBJ1-3; 7 bases fit TRBD1. V dropped 6 bases and J dropped 4; count of bases not matched to a gene: 9. This CDR3 is built from 15 residues. CDR1 WSHSY and CDR2 SAAADI come from the germline V gene. CDR3 sequence: CASRFGRTGGNTIYF. The DNA for the CDR3 is TGCGCCAGCAGATTTGGGCGGACAGGAGGAAACACCATATATTTT.

This clonotype was observed a few times. The chain employs TRBV6-5 and TRBJ1-2; possibly TRBD1 for D (6 bases). The CDR3 has 14 residues. Germline assignment: CDR1 MNHEY and CDR2 SVGAGI. The V gene lost 2 bases and the J gene lost 8 bases, with 15 bases spanning the gap. CDR3 DNA sequence: TGTGCCAGCAGTTACGGGGGACACAAGGACGGCTACACCTTC. As protein: CASSYGGHKDGYTF.

This chain joins TRBV20-1 and TRBJ1-1; D is undetermined. V lost 0 bases and J 11 bases, leaving 22 bases between the germline ends. CDR3 size: 15 residues. The germline gives CDR1 DFQATT, CDR2 SNEGSKA (reference sequence). The CDR3 nucleotides read TGCAGTGCTAGAGATCTCCAAACCGGATTCAGTCGGGCTTTCTTT. Amino acids: CSARDLQTGFSRAFF.

This chain links TRBV27 with TRBJ2-3, with D perhaps TRBD2 (5 bases). The CDR3 contains 13 residues. Germline values: CDR1 MNHEY, CDR2 SMNVEV (reference sequence). Trimming pared 4 bases from V and 6 bases from J, leaving 11 bases between. CDR3 region: CASSSLGMDTQYF. Here the CDR3 DNA reads TGTGCCAGCAGTTCACTAGGGATGGATACGCAGTATTTT.

The table lists this clonotype with a count of one. The V call is TRBV5-8, the J call TRBJ1-2, with D perhaps TRBD1 (5 bases). Germline lookup yields CDR1 SGHTS and CDR2 YDEGEE. The CDR3 spans 16 residues. Trimming removed 4 bases from V and 6 bases from J, with 22 bases in between. The CDR3 spells CASSLPYRGRKNGYTF. Here the CDR3 DNA reads TGTGCCAGCAGCCTACCCTACCGGGGGAGGAAGAATGGCTACACCTTC.

This clonotype occurred many times. The chain couples TRBV9 to TRBJ1-1; D is perhaps TRBD1 (5 bases). This CDR3 spans 14 amino acids. The germline V gene encodes CDR1 SGDLS and CDR2 YYNGEE. Trimming removed 0 bases at V and 7 bases at J, with 13 bases between. CDR3 amino acids: CASSVDSRASEAFF. CDR3 in DNA: TGTGCCAGCAGCGTAGACAGCAGGGCGAGTGAAGCTTTCTTT.

This clonotype was seen at least ten times. The chain employs TRBV6-4 and TRBJ2-3; the D gene could be TRBD1 or TRBD2 (5 bases each). Deletions cut 4 bases from V and 0 bases from J, with 11 bases between. Germline assignment: CDR1 MRHNA and CDR2 SNTAGT. This CDR3 is 15 amino acids long. The CDR3 coding sequence is TGTGCCAGCAGTGTGAGGGACGGAAGCACAGATACGCAGTATTTT. Translation gives CASSVRDGSTDTQYF.

Only a few counts were recorded for this clonotype. The chain is built from TRBV20-1 and TRBJ1-2; D unclear. Germline V gene lookup returns CDR1 DFQATT and CDR2 SNEGSKA (reference sequence). The CDR3 is made up of 21 amino acids. Deletions cut 1 base from V and 0 bases from J, with 30 bases between. CDR3 bases: TGCAGTGCTAGAGCTTTAGCGAGGACTCCTCAATATATCCTGGCTAACTATGGCTACACCTTC. As protein: CSARALARTPQYILANYGYTF.

This rearrangement joins TRBV7-2 to TRBJ1-5; D possibly corresponds to TRBD1 (6 bases). V lost 5 bases to trimming and J lost 6 bases, with 11 bases between them. The CDR3 runs to 13 residues. CDR1 SGHTA and CDR2 FQGNSA come from the germline V gene. The DNA of the CDR3 is TGTGCCAGCAGCCCAGCAGGGGTTCAGCCCCAGCATTTT. Translated: CASSPAGVQPQHF.

This chain uses TRBV6-4 with TRBJ2-3, with D tentatively TRBD1 or TRBD2 (5 bases each). The CDR3 has 15 amino acids. Germline loops: CDR1 MRHNA, CDR2 SNTAGT. The V end lost 4 bases, the J end lost 6 bases, and 17 bases lay between the germline ends. CDR3 in DNA: TGTGCCAGCAGTGCCAACGGGGACGGGACGGATACGCAGTATTTT. It translates to CASSANGDGTDTQYF.

This clonotype came up many times. The V gene is TRBV12-3 or TRBV12-4, the J gene TRBJ2-4; TRBD2 might be the D (5 bases). Trimming took 6 bases from V and 0 from J, leaving 27 bases between them. The CDR3 runs 20 residues. CDR3 sequence: CASRAPGRPSSHLAKNIQYF. The CDR3 DNA follows: TGTGCCAGCAGGGCCCCGGGAAGGCCCTCGTCTCATCTAGCCAAAAACATTCAGTACTTC.

This clonotype was found a few times. The chain carries TRBV6-5 and TRBJ1-3; D is ambiguous. Trimming pared 7 bases from V and 8 bases from J, leaving 24 bases between. From germline, CDR1 is MNHEY and CDR2 SVGAGI. The CDR3 contains 16 residues. CDR3 loop: CASTDSRLSGLDTIYF. In DNA form, the CDR3 reads TGTGCCAGCACCGACTCCCGTCTCTCTGGGCTCGACACCATATATTTT.

This clonotype has just a few counts. The V call is TRBV6-1, the J call TRBJ1-6, with a possible D match to TRBD1 (5 bases). The CDR3 loop spans 17 amino acids. V was trimmed by 10 bases and J by 9 bases, leaving 28 bases between them. CDR1 MNHNS and CDR2 SASEGT come from the germline V gene. The CDR3 reads CATLGEVVQGRGSPLHF. The CDR3 DNA sequence: TGTGCCACCCTGGGGGAAGTTGTCCAGGGCCGGGGTTCACCCCTCCACTTT.

At least ten counts were recorded for this clonotype. The chain employs TRBV6-5 and TRBJ2-3; D unclear. This CDR3 has 13 amino acids. Trimming removed 8 bases at V and 0 bases at J, with 9 bases between. Germline-derived CDR1 and CDR2 are MNHEY and SVGAGI. CDR3 sequence (DNA): TGTGCCAGCGGGCGAGGCAGCACAGATACGCAGTATTTT. Its protein product is CASGRGSTDTQYF.

Written as DNA, the CDR3 is TGTGCCAGCAGCTTAAGGGGACGGAACCACTACAATGAGCAGTTCTTC. This encodes CASSLRGRNHYNEQFF. The J gene is TRBJ2-1, the V gene TRBV7-2, with D perhaps assigned TRBD1 or TRBD2 (5 bases each). Germline V gene sequence: CDR1 SGHTA, CDR2 FQGNSA. The CDR3 length is 16 residues. V was pared by 2 bases and J by 3 bases, with 14 bases between.

The genes are TRBV9 and TRBJ2-1; tentatively, D is TRBD2 (6 bases). V lost 5 bases and J lost 8, with 32 bases in between. This CDR3 is 19 amino acids long. CDR1 and CDR2 from the germline V gene are SGDLS and YYNGEE. This CDR3 reads CASSSPTRWGGLTIDEQFF. CDR3 nucleotides: TGTGCCAGCAGTTCCCCGACTAGATGGGGCGGTTTGACAATCGATGAGCAGTTCTTC.

The CDR3 spells CASSRQGDYTEAFF. DNA for the CDR3: TGTGCCAGCAGCCGACAGGGGGATTACACTGAAGCTTTCTTT. This sequence joins TRBV7-9 and TRBJ1-1; 9 bases align to TRBD1. The germline V gene has CDR1 SEHNR and CDR2 FQNEAQ (reference sequence). CDR3 length equals 14 residues. The V and J ends lost 5 bases and 3 bases, in that order; junction bases with no gene match: 4.

The chain employs TRBV6-5 and TRBJ2-1; 10 bases agree with TRBD1. CDR1 is MNHEY and CDR2 is SVGAGI in the germline V gene. The trim removed 5 bases at V and 8 bases at J, leaving 6 bases unmatched. The CDR3 sequence is 14 residues long. The CDR3 loop is CASSGGQGGDEQFF. CDR3 nucleotide sequence: TGTGCCAGCAGTGGTGGACAGGGGGGGGATGAGCAGTTCTTC.

The gene calls are TRBV6-1 and TRBJ1-5, with a tentative D call TRBD1 (5 bases). The CDR3 extends over 15 amino acids. Germline CDR1 MNHNS, CDR2 SASEGT. V dropped 5 bases and J dropped 5 bases, with 16 bases sitting between them. The CDR3 DNA follows: TGTGCCAGCAGTCTTACCGCGGGGGACTATCAGCCCCAGCATTTT. Encoded protein: CASSLTAGDYQPQHF.

This clonotype was seen a handful of times. At one end, the junction sequence differs from germline, possibly due to a read error. This sequence joins TRBV7-9 and TRBJ2-4; 10 bases map to TRBD2. The CDR3 is 15 residues long. Germline CDR1 is SEHNR and CDR2 is FQNEAQ (reference sequence). DNA of the CDR3: TGTGCCAGCAGCTTAGAAATTAGCGGGGGGCCCAACACCCACTTC. Protein sequence: CASSLEISGGPNTHF.

This clonotype was counted only a few times. The genes are TRBV3-1 and TRBJ2-7; D is ambiguous. Germline lookup yields CDR1 LGHDT and CDR2 YNNKEL (reference sequence). Between the trimmed V and J ends, which lost 5 bases and 2 bases, there was a span of 13 bases. This CDR3 contains 14 residues. The CDR3 protein is CASSFLGGTYEQYF. The DNA of the CDR3 is TGTGCCAGCAGCTTTCTAGGCGGTACCTACGAGCAGTACTTC.

This clonotype occurred many times. V usage is TRBV4-2 and J usage is TRBJ2-3, with D perhaps matching TRBD2 (6 bases). CDR1 is LGHNA and CDR2 is YNFKEQ in the germline V gene. V was clipped by 0 bases and J by 1 base, with 14 bases between them. The CDR3 has 17 residues. CDR3 region: CASSQESVGGGTDTQYF. CDR3 nucleotide sequence: TGTGCCAGCAGCCAAGAATCAGTGGGAGGTGGCACAGATACGCAGTATTTT.

This clonotype showed up many times. V usage is TRBV7-2 and J usage is TRBJ1-2; D is unresolved. With 5 bases removed from V and 0 bases from J, the gap between germline ends came to 10 bases. Looked up from germline, CDR1 is SGHTA and CDR2 is FQGNSA. The CDR3 is 14 amino acids. The CDR3 protein is CASSPPTANYGYTF. The CDR3 region has the DNA TGTGCCAGCAGCCCACCCACAGCTAACTATGGCTACACCTTC.

The table lists this clonotype with many counts. The rearrangement uses TRBV6-6 and TRBJ2-3; no reliable D call. With 2 bases removed from V and 1 base from J, the gap between germline ends came to 10 bases. This CDR3 comprises 15 residues. Per germline, CDR1 MNHNY and CDR2 SVGAGI (reference sequence). The CDR3 bases are TGTGCCAGCAGTTACAACCTAGAGCGCACAGATACGCAGTATTTT. It specifies CASSYNLERTDTQYF.

The rearrangement joins TRBV20-1 to TRBJ2-7; D ambiguous. The CDR3 sequence is 11 residues long. V was pared by 6 bases and J by 2 bases, with 8 bases between. Germline loops: CDR1 DFQATT, CDR2 SNEGSKA (reference sequence). The CDR3 DNA reads as TGCAGTGCACCGACAACCTACGAGCAGTACTTC. Its translation is CSAPTTYEQYF.

This clonotype was counted ten times or more. The V and J genes are TRBV5-8 and TRBJ2-7, with unresolved D. The V end lost 0 bases, the J end lost 0 bases, and 7 bases lay between the germline ends. In germline, CDR1 is SGHTS, CDR2 YDEGEE. CDR3 length: 14 amino acids. The CDR3 coding sequence is TGTGCCAGCAGCTTGGGCGGCCTCTCCTACGAGCAGTACTTC. It yields the protein CASSLGGLSYEQYF. The whole variable domain, filled in from reference TRBV5-8 and TRBJ2-7, reads EAGVTQSPTHLIKTRGQQATLRCSPISGHTSVYWYQQALGLGLQFLLWYDEGEERNRGNFPPRFSGRQFPNYSSELNVNALELEDSALYLCASSLGGLSYEQYFGPGTRLTVT.